A selection of T cell receptor beta chains follows, all from one sample in a study of blood T cells in healthy people across ages. TCRdb analysed the 5' RACE reads with MiXCR anew, one entry per CDR3 protein. The data hold under 850,000 distinct CDR3 sequences, with under 40% observed a single time. The source material was blood. Source of these receptors: a man between 18 and 35 years old in good health. Each CDR3 is given with its conserved first and last residue. Fields, in order: D gene, J gene, clone size, V gene, CDR3 DNA, CDR3 protein. A D gene is named only where the DNA matches it firmly. Clone size, where shown, is once, few, many, or a class for clones that have expanded.

d_call: NA
j_call: TRBJ2-7
clone_size: few
v_call: TRBV5-1
cdr3_nt: TGCGCCAGCAGCTTGACCGTCAGGGGATTTGGGTACGAGCAGTACTTC
cdr3_aa: CASSLTVRGFGYEQYF

d_call: NA
j_call: TRBJ2-3
clone_size: few
v_call: TRBV2
cdr3_nt: TGTGCCAGCAGTGAAGAGGGCGGAACCCCAGATACGCAGTATTTT
cdr3_aa: CASSEEGGTPDTQYF

d_call: NA
j_call: TRBJ2-7
clone_size: NA
v_call: TRBV2
cdr3_nt: TGTGCCAGCAGGGGGGTAGGGGGTTCCTACAATGAGCAGTACTTC
cdr3_aa: CASRGVGGSYNEQYF

d_call: NA
j_call: TRBJ1-5
clone_size: few
v_call: TRBV7-2
cdr3_nt: TGTGCCAGCAGCTCTCTCGCCGAGGGGTATCAGCCCCAGCATTTT
cdr3_aa: CASSSLAEGYQPQHF

d_call: NA
j_call: TRBJ2-7
clone_size: many
v_call: TRBV29-1
cdr3_nt: TGCAGCGTGACCGAACCGACAGCCACCTACGAGCAGTACTTC
cdr3_aa: CSVTEPTATYEQYF

d_call: NA
j_call: TRBJ2-7
clone_size: NA
v_call: TRBV28
cdr3_nt: TGTGCCAGCAGTCAAACAAATGGGATCTCCTACAATGAGCAGTACTTC
cdr3_aa: CASSQTNGISYNEQYF

d_call: NA
j_call: TRBJ1-5
clone_size: few
v_call: TRBV7-8
cdr3_nt: TGTGCCAGCAGCTTATTCAGGGATCAGCCCCAGCATTTT
cdr3_aa: CASSLFRDQPQHF

d_call: NA
j_call: TRBJ2-1
clone_size: NA
v_call: TRBV7-9
cdr3_nt: TGTGCCAGCAGCTTAGTGGAATACGAGCAGTTCTTC
cdr3_aa: CASSLVEYEQFF

d_call: NA
j_call: TRBJ2-1
clone_size: NA
v_call: TRBV18
cdr3_nt: TGTGCCAGCTCACCACGGGGAGCTCAAGGCTCCCACAATGAGCAGTTCTTC
cdr3_aa: CASSPRGAQGSHNEQFF

d_call: NA
j_call: TRBJ2-3
clone_size: many
v_call: TRBV6-2/TRBV6-3
cdr3_nt: TGTGCCAGCAGTTCCCTACGGGGGGCCTCAGATACGCAGTATTTT
cdr3_aa: CASSSLRGASDTQYF

d_call: NA
j_call: TRBJ2-5
clone_size: NA
v_call: TRBV4-2
cdr3_nt: TGTGCCAGCAGCCAAGATCCTAGTGGGCCGGAGCAGTACTTC
cdr3_aa: CASSQDPSGPEQYF

d_call: TRBD1
j_call: TRBJ1-2
clone_size: NA
v_call: TRBV3-1
cdr3_nt: TGTGCCAGCAGCCAAGATGGGACAGGGAGGAACTATGGCTACACCTTC
cdr3_aa: CASSQDGTGRNYGYTF

d_call: NA
j_call: TRBJ1-2
clone_size: NA
v_call: TRBV25-1
cdr3_nt: TGTGCCAGCAGTGAAATATGGGGGGGCTACACCTTC
cdr3_aa: CASSEIWGGYTF

d_call: NA
j_call: TRBJ1-4
clone_size: NA
v_call: TRBV7-9
cdr3_nt: TGTGCCAGCAGCTTTCTCGAGACTAATGAAAAACTGTTTTTT
cdr3_aa: CASSFLETNEKLFF

d_call: NA
j_call: TRBJ2-2
clone_size: NA
v_call: TRBV10-3
cdr3_nt: TGTGCCATCAGTGAGGTTGGCTACACCGGGGAGCTGTTTTTT
cdr3_aa: CAISEVGYTGELFF

d_call: NA
j_call: TRBJ1-2
clone_size: NA
v_call: TRBV7-2
cdr3_nt: TGTGCCAGCAGCTTAGCGCAGGGCCAAAGGGGTGGCTACACCTTC
cdr3_aa: CASSLAQGQRGGYTF

d_call: TRBD2
j_call: TRBJ2-7
clone_size: NA
v_call: TRBV9
cdr3_nt: TGTGCCAGCAGCGCCCTTGGGGGGGGGGACGAGAATGAGCAGTACTTC
cdr3_aa: CASSALGGGDENEQYF

d_call: TRBD1
j_call: TRBJ2-5
clone_size: few
v_call: TRBV14
cdr3_nt: TGTGCCAGCAGCCAAGATCGGACAGGAAAGTACTTC
cdr3_aa: CASSQDRTGKYF

d_call: NA
j_call: TRBJ2-5
clone_size: few
v_call: TRBV15
cdr3_nt: TGTGCCACCAGCAGAGATTGGTCCAAAGAGACCCAGTACTTC
cdr3_aa: CATSRDWSKETQYF

d_call: TRBD1
j_call: TRBJ2-5
clone_size: few
v_call: TRBV20-1
cdr3_nt: TGCAGTGCTACGGGACAGGAGCACAATGAGCAGTACTTC
cdr3_aa: CSATGQEHNEQYF

d_call: TRBD1
j_call: TRBJ2-7
clone_size: NA
v_call: TRBV5-1
cdr3_nt: TGCGCCAGCAGTTGGACAGGGGCGATCGAGCAGTACTTC
cdr3_aa: CASSWTGAIEQYF

d_call: NA
j_call: TRBJ2-1
clone_size: NA
v_call: TRBV12-3/TRBV12-4
cdr3_nt: TGTGCCAGCATGGAGCGGGACAATGAGCAGTTCTTC
cdr3_aa: CASMERDNEQFF